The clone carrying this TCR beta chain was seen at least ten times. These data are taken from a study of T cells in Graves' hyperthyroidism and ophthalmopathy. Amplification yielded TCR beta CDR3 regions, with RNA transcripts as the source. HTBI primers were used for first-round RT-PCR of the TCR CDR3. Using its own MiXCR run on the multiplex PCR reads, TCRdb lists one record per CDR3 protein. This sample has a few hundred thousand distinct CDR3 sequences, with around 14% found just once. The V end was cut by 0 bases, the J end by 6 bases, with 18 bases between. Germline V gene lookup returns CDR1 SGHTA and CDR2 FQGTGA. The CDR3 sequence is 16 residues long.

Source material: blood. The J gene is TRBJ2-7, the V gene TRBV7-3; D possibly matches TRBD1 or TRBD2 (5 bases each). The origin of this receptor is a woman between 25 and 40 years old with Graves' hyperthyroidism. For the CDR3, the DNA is TGTGCCAGCAGCTTAACGGGGACCGACGGGTTTTCCGAGCAGTACTTC. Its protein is CASSLTGTDGFSEQYF.